This T cell receptor beta chain was sequenced during a study of T cells in localized non-small cell lung cancer. Broader study findings: Uninvolved adjacent lung had the highest recorded T cell clonality, with tumor below it. An association was observed between higher blood T cell density and longer overall survival. The study sequenced only one region of the tumor. As a result, intratumor heterogeneity could not be excluded and remains possible.

Here immunoSEQ multiplex PCR was the method, and the copy in TCRdb shows in-frame clones only, minus some. The data contain tens of thousands of clones, around nine tenths of them singletons. A word on this clone: Antigen: not known.

Germline CDR1 and CDR2: MDHEN and SYDVKM. This CDR3 region has 14 residues. Trimming pared 7 bases from V and 7 bases from J, leaving 19 bases between. Sequencing used peripheral blood, obtained before any cancer treatment. The chain links TRBV28 to TRBJ1-2; D remains unclear. The source of this sequence is a woman aged 35 to 69 with stage I lung adenocarcinoma. As DNA, the CDR3 is TGTGCCAGCACGAAAACTTTAGTTCCTCGTGGCTACACCTTC. Protein: CASTKTLVPRGYTF.